The TCR beta chain under discussion was sequenced for a study of shared clonotypes between healthy human individuals. Across the whole study: The donor pool was made up of a couple of women and a few men aged 18 to 49.

A word on this clone: The antigen is undetermined.

Naive CD8 cells, CD45RO-negative and positively selected for CCR7, excluded terminally differentiated effector memory CD45RA+ cells. Study outcomes and limitations: Investigators collected only blood, and repertoires in tissues likely differ.

CDR1 and CDR2 from the germline V gene are ENHRY and SYGVKD. Trimming pared 2 bases from V and 4 bases from J, leaving 20 bases between. This CDR3 has 17 amino acids. Assay used: immunoSEQ multiplex PCR; TCRdb lists only in-frame clones, some missing. The sample yields about 680,000 clones, under 95% seen once. The sample consisted of naive CD8+ T cells sorted from blood. The chain combines TRBV10-3 with TRBJ1-1; D gene unclear. The sequence was obtained from a man aged 25 to 40 in good health. The CDR3 reads CAISEKRVQSSGTEAFF. The CDR3 DNA follows: TGTGCCATCAGTGAGAAGAGGGTCCAATCTTCGGGCACTGAAGCTTTCTTT.